Here is one TCR beta chain with its context. This sample is part of a study of control samples from healthy donors and cancer patients. Trimming left V 8 bases short and J 3 bases short, with 13 bases between. The CDR3 extends over 13 amino acids. In germline, CDR1 is MNHEY, CDR2 SMNVEV (reference sequence). Method: immunoSEQ multiplex PCR; TCRdb's copy keeps in-frame clones and lacks some. The table lists 70,000 to 75,000 clones, roughly 93% of them singletons. The sequence was obtained from a woman under 40 in good health. The chain couples TRBV27 to TRBJ2-5; D gene uncertain. The sequenced material came from blood. The CDR3 sequence: CASGVDVEETQYF. CDR3 bases: TGTGCCAGCGGGGTTGACGTGGAAGAGACCCAGTACTTC.